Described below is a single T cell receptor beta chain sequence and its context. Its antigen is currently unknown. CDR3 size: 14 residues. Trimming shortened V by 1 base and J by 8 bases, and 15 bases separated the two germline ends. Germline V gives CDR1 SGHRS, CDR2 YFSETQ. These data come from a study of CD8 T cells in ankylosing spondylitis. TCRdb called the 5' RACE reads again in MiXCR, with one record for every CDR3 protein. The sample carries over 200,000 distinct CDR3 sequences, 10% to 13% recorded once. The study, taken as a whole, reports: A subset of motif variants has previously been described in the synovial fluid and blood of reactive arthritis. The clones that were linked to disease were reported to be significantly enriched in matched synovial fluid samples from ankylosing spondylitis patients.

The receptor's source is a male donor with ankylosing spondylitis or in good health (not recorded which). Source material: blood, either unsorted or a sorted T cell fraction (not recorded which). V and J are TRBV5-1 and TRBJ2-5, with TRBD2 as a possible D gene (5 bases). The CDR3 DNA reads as TGCGCCAGCAGCTTGAGCGGTAGCGCAGACACCCAGTACTTC. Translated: CASSLSGSADTQYF. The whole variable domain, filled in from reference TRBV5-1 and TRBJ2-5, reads KAGVTQTPRYLIKTRGQQVTLSCSPISGHRSVSWYQQTPGQGLQFLFEYFSETQRNKGNFPGRFSGRQFSNSRSEMNVSTLELGDSALYLCASSLSGSADTQYFGPGTRLLVL.